The next 25 T cell receptor beta chains were all read from a single sample in a study of CD8 T cells in ankylosing spondylitis. TCRdb used MiXCR to reprocess the 5' RACE reads, holding one entry per CDR3 protein. This table has about 100,000 distinct CDR3 sequences, around 24% appearing once. Sequencing was carried out using synovial fluid, either unsorted or a sorted T cell fraction (not recorded which). The source is a male donor with ankylosing spondylitis.

The chain carries TRBV20-1 and TRBJ2-1, with D tentatively TRBD1 or TRBD2 (6 bases each). CDR3 length: 16 residues. Trimming took 5 bases from V and 0 from J, leaving 17 bases between them. In germline, CDR1 is DFQATT, CDR2 SNEGSKA (reference sequence). CDR3 DNA sequence: TGCAGTGCTGAGGGACTCAGGACAGACTCCTACAATGAGCAGTTCTTC. This codes for CSAEGLRTDSYNEQFF.

There are a few counts of this clonotype. The chain recombines TRBV7-2 with TRBJ2-3, with D uncertain. In germline, CDR1 is SGHTA, CDR2 FQGNSA. The CDR3 extends over 17 amino acids. V was pared by 1 base and J by 3 bases, with 17 bases between. The CDR3 DNA follows: TGTGCCAGCAGCTTAGGGAGTGGGCGAAAACTTACAGATACGCAGTATTTT. Protein: CASSLGSGRKLTDTQYF.

The V and J genes are TRBV6-2 or TRBV6-3 and TRBJ2-3, with D possibly matching TRBD1 (5 bases). Germline V CDR1 and CDR2: MNHEY, SVGEGT. V was cut by 6 bases and J by 2 bases, with 18 bases left in between. The CDR3 runs 16 residues. CDR3 DNA sequence: TGTGCCAGCAGCCCACGACAGTTGGGCTTCACAGATACGCAGTATTTT. It translates to CASSPRQLGFTDTQYF.

The genes are TRBV27 and TRBJ1-3; 7 bases align to TRBD1. The CDR3 has 14 residues. Losses at the gene ends were 2 bases for V and 3 bases for J; bases not matched to a gene: 1. Germline V CDR1 and CDR2: MNHEY, SMNVEV (reference sequence). Written as DNA, the CDR3 is TGTGCCAGCAGTTTAACAGGGGATGGAAACACCATATATTTT. This sequence encodes CASSLTGDGNTIYF.

This sequence joins TRBV2 and TRBJ2-7; weak D call: TRBD1 (5 bases). Trimming took off 5 bases at V and 6 bases at J, with 17 bases between the two ends. Looked up from germline, CDR1 is SNHLY and CDR2 is FYNNEI. The CDR3 sequence is 14 residues long. CDR3 region: CASSKGNRQGEQYV. The CDR3 bases are TGTGCCAGCAGTAAAGGGAACAGGCAGGGCGAGCAGTACGTC.

This clonotype was detected a few times. This sequence joins TRBV5-1 and TRBJ2-1; D remains unclear. V was pared by 2 bases and J by 2 bases, with 11 bases between. From germline, CDR1 is SGHRS and CDR2 YFSETQ. The CDR3 has 15 amino acids. Here the CDR3 reads CASSFRQIAYNEQFF. The CDR3, as DNA: TGCGCCAGCAGCTTCCGTCAGATCGCCTACAATGAGCAGTTCTTC.

This clonotype has ten or more counts. The CDR3 nucleotides read TGCGCCAGCAGCTGGACTAGCGGGAGCTACGAGCAGTACTTC. The encoded protein is CASSWTSGSYEQYF. The chain has TRBV5-1 and TRBJ2-7; 13 nucleotides agree with TRBD2. Germline CDR1 and CDR2: SGHRS and YFSETQ. The CDR3 consists of 14 residues. V was pared by 3 bases and J by 3 bases, with 0 bases of the junction left unmatched.

The sample holds many counts of this clonotype. J is TRBJ2-2 and V is TRBV27, with 7 bases fitting TRBD2. V gave up 6 bases and J gave up 5 bases; unmatched junction bases: 3. Germline lookup yields CDR1 MNHEY and CDR2 SMNVEV (reference sequence). This CDR3 region has 13 residues. CDR3 amino acids: CASRIGRTGELFF. The DNA for the CDR3 is TGTGCCAGCAGGATCGGGAGGACCGGGGAGCTGTTTTTT.

Regarding this clonotype: This clone may be a read error of a much larger clone one base away. This chain links TRBV12-3 or TRBV12-4 with TRBJ2-1; 10 bases match TRBD2. The CDR3 is 18 residues long. CDR3 sequence: CACSLTSGVKSSYNEQFF. The DNA for the CDR3 is TGTGCCTGCAGTTTAACTAGCGGGGTAAAGAGCTCCTACAATGAGCAGTTCTTC.

This clonotype was seen only a few times. The chain recombines TRBV18 with TRBJ1-1, with 7 bases matching TRBD1. Germline CDR1 is KGHSH and CDR2 is LQKENI. The J segment lost 7 bases and the V segment lost 0 bases, leaving 8 bases of the junction unmatched. The CDR3 is 15 amino acids. The CDR3 DNA is TGTGCCAGCTCACCACCAGCCGGCCGGGACAGTGAAGCTTTCTTT. Translation gives CASSPPAGRDSEAFF.

This clonotype was detected ten times or more. This chain connects TRBV6-2 or TRBV6-3 to TRBJ2-3; 10 nucleotides line up with TRBD2. V trimming: 3 bases; J trimming: 0 bases; junction bases outside the gene matches: 15. The CDR3 loop spans 20 amino acids. In germline, CDR1 is MNHEY, CDR2 SVGEGT. The CDR3 bases are TGTGCCAGCAGTTATTCCAGACTAGCGGGCAGCTCAACTAGCACAGATACGCAGTATTTT. It codes for CASSYSRLAGSSTSTDTQYF.

This clonotype was observed a few times. The chain carries TRBV12-3 or TRBV12-4 and TRBJ2-2, with D perhaps matching TRBD2 (5 bases). The germline V and J ends were trimmed by 11 bases and 1 base, with 17 bases remaining between them. The CDR3 covers 15 residues. In nucleotides, the CDR3 is TGTGCCGGAGGAGATGGGGTAATGAACACCGGGGAGCTGTTTTTT. Its translation is CAGGDGVMNTGELFF.

The genes are TRBV6-5 and TRBJ1-2, with TRBD1 as a possible D gene (5 bases). The length of the CDR3 is 14 residues. Germline V CDR1 and CDR2: MNHEY, SVGAGI. Trimming left V 2 bases short and J 4 bases short, with 11 bases between. The CDR3 sequence: CASSYEAGSYGYTF. CDR3 in DNA: TGTGCCAGCAGTTACGAAGCAGGGTCCTATGGCTACACCTTC.

V is TRBV5-1 and J is TRBJ2-3; unclear D gene. V shed 6 bases and J shed 2 bases, with 16 bases lying between them. This CDR3 contains 15 residues. The V gene's germline CDR1 is SGHRS and CDR2 YFSETQ. The CDR3 here is CASTQGRWDTDTQYF. The CDR3 coding sequence is TGCGCCAGCACTCAAGGGCGTTGGGACACAGATACGCAGTATTTT. Full variable domain (remainder filled in from reference TRBV5-1 and TRBJ2-3): KAGVTQTPRYLIKTRGQQVTLSCSPISGHRSVSWYQQTPGQGLQFLFEYFSETQRNKGNFPGRFSGRQFSNSRSEMNVSTLELGDSALYLCASTQGRWDTDTQYFGPGTRLTVL.

This clonotype has at least ten counts. In DNA form, the CDR3 reads TGTGCCAGCAGTTACTCAGGGGGCTATCCCTACGAGCAGTACTTC. It specifies CASSYSGGYPYEQYF. The rearrangement uses TRBV6-2 or TRBV6-3 and TRBJ2-7, with 7 bases aligning to TRBD1. The germline V gene encodes CDR1 MNHEY and CDR2 SVGEGT. CDR3 size: 15 residues. V was pared by 0 bases and J by 2 bases, with 4 bases of the junction left unmatched.

This clonotype has more than one count but fewer than ten. The chain recombines TRBV4-1 with TRBJ1-5, with D unresolved. The germline gives CDR1 MGHRA, CDR2 YSYEKL. This CDR3 has 14 amino acids. Trimming pared 0 bases from V and 9 bases from J, leaving 12 bases between. Here the CDR3 reads CASSQEEDRGPQHF. The CDR3 DNA follows: TGCGCCAGCAGCCAAGAAGAGGACCGCGGGCCCCAGCATTTT.

This clonotype was seen at least ten times. This rearrangement joins TRBV20-1 to TRBJ2-4, with D possibly called TRBD1 or TRBD2 (6 bases each). The germline gives CDR1 DFQATT, CDR2 SNEGSKA (reference sequence). The CDR3 contains 15 residues. The V end lost 0 bases, the J end lost 10 bases, and 19 bases lay between the germline ends. Written as DNA, the CDR3 is TGCAGTGCTAGAGATGCTACCGGGGGCCTTTGGATTCAGTACTTC. It translates to CSARDATGGLWIQYF.

The V gene is TRBV11-2, the J gene TRBJ2-2; D perhaps matches TRBD2 (6 bases). The CDR3 length is 16 residues. Germline V gene data show CDR1 as SGHAT and CDR2 as FQNNGV. V was clipped by 1 base and J by 7 bases, with 16 bases between them. The CDR3 is CASSLVVSRGIGELFF. CDR3 nucleotides: TGTGCCAGCAGCTTAGTGGTTAGCCGGGGGATCGGGGAGCTGTTTTTT.

This clonotype was recorded at least ten times. V is TRBV5-6 and J is TRBJ1-5; 7 bases match TRBD1. This CDR3 has 15 amino acids. Germline V gene sequence: CDR1 SGHDT, CDR2 YYEEEE. Trimming took 4 bases from V and 2 from J; bases not matched to a gene: 6. DNA of the CDR3: TGTGCCAGCAGCCTGCAGGGGGGCGGCAATCAGCCCCAGCATTTT. Translated: CASSLQGGGNQPQHF. Looking up the rest from reference TRBV5-6 and TRBJ1-5 gives the full variable domain: DAGVTQSPTHLIKTRGQQVTLRCSPKSGHDTVSWYQQALGQGPQFIFQYYEEEERQRGNFPDRFSGHQFPNYSSELNVNALLLGDSALYLCASSLQGGGNQPQHFGDGTRLSIL.

This clonotype was recorded at least ten times. The CDR3 coding sequence is TGTGCCAGCTCACCAACTAGCGGAGGCACAGATACGCAGTATTTT. Amino acid sequence: CASSPTSGGTDTQYF. V and J are TRBV18 and TRBJ2-3; 8 bases are a match to TRBD2. Trimming took 2 bases from V and 1 from J; bases not matched to a gene: 2. Germline CDR1 is KGHSH and CDR2 is LQKENI. This CDR3 has 15 residues.

This clonotype was counted only a few times. An end of the junction differs from the germline gene, which may be a read error. The chain uses TRBV5-6 and TRBJ2-3; 8 bases match TRBD1. This CDR3 has 11 amino acids. Germline values: CDR1 SGHDT, CDR2 YYEEEE. CDR3 DNA: TGTGCCAGCAGCTTTGACAGGGGATTATGTTTT. This codes for CASSFDRGLCF.

The rearrangement links TRBV27 to TRBJ2-7, with 7 bases lining up with TRBD1. This CDR3 contains 15 residues. J was trimmed by 5 bases and V by 2 bases; bases with no gene match: 9. CDR1 MNHEY and CDR2 SMNVEV come from the germline V gene (reference sequence). The CDR3 DNA follows: TGTGCCAGCAGTTTAAACCCGACAGGGTTGGACGAGCAGTACTTC. Translated, it gives CASSLNPTGLDEQYF.

This sequence joins TRBV5-4 and TRBJ2-5; D is uncertain. The CDR3 consists of 11 residues. Looked up from germline, CDR1 is SGHNT and CDR2 is YYREEE (reference sequence). Trimming cost V 3 bases and J 7 bases, with 7 bases left between them. CDR3 DNA: TGTGCCAGCAGCTCCCGCGGGACCCAGTACTTC. Translation gives CASSSRGTQYF.

V is TRBV11-3 and J is TRBJ2-1; 10 nucleotides match TRBD2. Trimming cost V 1 base and J 4 bases; bases outside gene matches: 7. There are 17 residues in the CDR3. In germline, CDR1 is SGHNT, CDR2 YENEEA. In nucleotides, the CDR3 is TGTGCCAGCAGCTTAGCCGGGACTAGCGAGATTTACAATGAGCAGTTCTTC. Amino acids: CASSLAGTSEIYNEQFF.

The chain recombines TRBV19 with TRBJ1-3; the match to TRBD1 covers 7 bases. V lost 3 bases to trimming and J lost 3 bases; unmatched junction nucleotides: 11. Germline CDR1 reads LNHDA; CDR2 reads SQIVND (reference sequence). CDR3 length: 17 residues. In nucleotides, the CDR3 is TGTGCCAGTAGTATTCCACGACAGGGTCTGGGTGGAAACACCATATATTTT. As protein: CASSIPRQGLGGNTIYF. Using reference TRBV19 and TRBJ1-3 for the parts outside the CDR3, the full variable domain is DGGITQSPKYLFRKEGQNVTLSCEQNLNHDAMYWYRQDPGQGLRLIYYSQIVNDFQKGDIAEGYSVSREKKESFPLTVTSAQKNPTAFYLCASSIPRQGLGGNTIYFGEGSWLTVV.